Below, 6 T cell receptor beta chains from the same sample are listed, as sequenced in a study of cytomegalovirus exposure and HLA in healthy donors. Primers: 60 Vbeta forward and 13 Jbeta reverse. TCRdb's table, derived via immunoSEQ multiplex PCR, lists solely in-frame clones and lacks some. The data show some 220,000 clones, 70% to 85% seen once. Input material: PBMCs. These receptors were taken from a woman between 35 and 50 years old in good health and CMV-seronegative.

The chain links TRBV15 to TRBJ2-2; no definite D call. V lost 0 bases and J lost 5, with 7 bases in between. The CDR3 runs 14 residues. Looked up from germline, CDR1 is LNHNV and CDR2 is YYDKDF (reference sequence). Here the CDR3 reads CATSRDLETGELFF. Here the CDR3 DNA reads TGTGCCACCAGCAGAGATTTAGAAACCGGGGAGCTGTTTTTT.

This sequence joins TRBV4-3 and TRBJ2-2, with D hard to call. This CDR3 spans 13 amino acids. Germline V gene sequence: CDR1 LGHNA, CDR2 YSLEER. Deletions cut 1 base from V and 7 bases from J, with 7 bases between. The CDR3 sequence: CASSQVSHGELFF. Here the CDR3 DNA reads TGCGCCAGCAGCCAAGTGTCCCACGGGGAGCTGTTTTTT.

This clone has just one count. The CDR3 reads CASTTLGTSPWVAKNIQYF. The CDR3 coding sequence is TGTGCCAGCACCACCCTGGGGACTTCCCCCTGGGTGGCCAAAAACATTCAGTACTTC. This chain uses TRBV11-3 with TRBJ2-4, with D possibly matching TRBD2 (6 bases). Germline-derived CDR1 and CDR2 are SGHNT and YENEEA. The CDR3 is 19 amino acids. V lost 7 bases and J lost 1, with 26 bases in between.

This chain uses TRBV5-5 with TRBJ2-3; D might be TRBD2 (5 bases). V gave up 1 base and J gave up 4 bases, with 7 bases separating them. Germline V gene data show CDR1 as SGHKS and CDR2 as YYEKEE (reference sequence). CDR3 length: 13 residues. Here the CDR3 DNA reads TGTGCCAGCAGCTTGAGTAGCGCAGATACGCAGTATTTT. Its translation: CASSLSSADTQYF.

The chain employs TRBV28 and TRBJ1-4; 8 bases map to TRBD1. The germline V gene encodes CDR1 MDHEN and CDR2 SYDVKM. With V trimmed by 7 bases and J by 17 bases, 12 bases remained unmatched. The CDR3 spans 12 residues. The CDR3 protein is CASKRRTGILFF. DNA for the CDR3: TGTGCCAGCAAACGTAGGACAGGGATTTTATTTTTT.

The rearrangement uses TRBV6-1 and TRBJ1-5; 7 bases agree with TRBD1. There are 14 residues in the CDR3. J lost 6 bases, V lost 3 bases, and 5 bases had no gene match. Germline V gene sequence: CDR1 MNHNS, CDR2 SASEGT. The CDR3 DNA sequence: TGTGCCAGCAGTGATCGACAGGGTGGTCAGCCCCAGCATTTT. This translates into CASSDRQGGQPQHF.